This T cell receptor (beta chain) appears in the sequencing data of a study of blood T cell repertoires in COVID-19. About the study: Acute-phase and convalescent COVID-19 samples originated in the United States, Italy and Spain. Sample material is recorded as cDNA or gDNA derived from T cells, B-cell-depleted T cells, or PBMCs.

Original data processing: The assay estimated nucleated cells by amplifying reference gene primers. Sequencing was performed with immunoSEQ multiplex PCR; in TCRdb, only in-frame clones are kept and a portion is missing. V, J and clone size reflect that table, while D and trimming were determined from the DNA. The sample shows around 450,000 clones, around nine tenths of them seen only once. The receptor was derived from a woman between 25 and 40 years old with acute or convalescent COVID-19. Sequencing was performed on peripheral blood.

The CDR3 coding sequence is TGTGCCACCAGTGATTTCGCACAGCTGAACACCGGGGAGCTGTTTTTT. Translating it yields CATSDFAQLNTGELFF. This chain uses TRBV24-1 with TRBJ2-2; D is unresolved. Germline V gives CDR1 KGHDR, CDR2 SFDVKD. CDR3 length: 16 amino acids. The V end was cut by 1 base, the J end by 1 base, with 9 bases between.